A single sample is the source of the 10 T cell receptor beta chains below, sequenced in a study of T cells after yellow fever vaccination. MiXCR was run by TCRdb on the 5' RACE reads, yielding one entry per CDR3 protein. The sample yields 200,000 to 300,000 distinct CDR3 sequences, 6.5% to 7.5% seen once. The material was CD4+ T cells sorted from PBMCs, obtained on the day of the yellow fever booster vaccination. The receptors stem from a man aged 25-45 years who received the YFV17D yellow fever vaccine.

In its sample, this clonotype was seen a few times. The V call is TRBV7-2, the J call TRBJ2-3; a possible D gene is TRBD2 (6 bases). V lost 4 bases, J lost 4 bases, and 15 bases lay in between. The germline V gene has CDR1 SGHTA and CDR2 FQGNSA. This CDR3 is built from 15 residues. The CDR3 reads CASSSGGLVSDTQYF. The CDR3 DNA reads as TGTGCCAGCAGCTCCGGAGGGCTGGTCTCAGATACGCAGTATTTT.

Here the CDR3 reads CASSLEWSEQFF. CDR3 in DNA: TGTGCCAGCAGCTTGGAGTGGAGTGAGCAGTTCTTC. This chain connects TRBV5-5 to TRBJ2-1; D gene unclear. The CDR3 length is 12 residues. Germline values: CDR1 SGHKS, CDR2 YYEKEE (reference sequence). Trimming took 0 bases from V and 9 from J, leaving 7 bases between them.

This clonotype was counted a few times. This chain joins TRBV7-3 and TRBJ2-2, with 13 bases aligning to TRBD2. Trimming cost V 0 bases and J 0 bases; bases outside gene matches: 1. The CDR3 loop spans 18 amino acids. Germline V gene data show CDR1 as SGHTA and CDR2 as FQGTGA. The CDR3 spells CASSLTGTSGTNTGELFF. CDR3 DNA: TGTGCCAGCAGCTTAACGGGGACTAGCGGGACGAACACCGGGGAGCTGTTTTTT.

This clonotype was observed at least ten times. V is TRBV15 and J is TRBJ2-1, with 7 bases identical to TRBD2. CDR1 and CDR2 (germline): LNHNV, YYDKDF (reference sequence). The CDR3 has 14 amino acids. Trimming removed 5 bases from V and 4 bases from J; junction bases left unmatched: 5. CDR3 coding DNA: TGTGCCACCAGCTGGACCGGGGGGTACAATGAGCAGTTCTTC. Translation: CATSWTGGYNEQFF.

The chain joins TRBV5-1 to TRBJ1-1; perhaps TRBD1 as D (6 bases). Trimming shortened V by 0 bases and J by 3 bases, and 18 bases separated the two germline ends. Looked up from germline, CDR1 is SGHRS and CDR2 is YFSETQ. CDR3 size: 17 residues. The CDR3 loop is CASSLARVSGEDTEAFF. In nucleotides, the CDR3 is TGCGCCAGCAGCTTGGCCAGGGTTTCAGGGGAGGACACTGAAGCTTTCTTT.

The V and J genes are TRBV29-1 and TRBJ1-2; TRBD1 might be the D (5 bases). This CDR3 is built from 14 residues. The V end was cut by 0 bases, the J end by 4 bases, with 12 bases between. From germline, CDR1 is SQVTM and CDR2 ANQGSEA. CDR3 amino acids: CSVEDPGRPYGYTF. The CDR3 nucleotides are TGCAGCGTTGAAGATCCGGGGCGCCCCTATGGCTACACCTTC.

This clonotype came up many times. The genes are TRBV9 and TRBJ2-1; TRBD2 matches 12 bases. The V gene end was trimmed by 3 bases and the J gene end by 6 bases; junction bases not matched to a gene: 4. CDR3 size: 15 residues. The germline V gene encodes CDR1 SGDLS and CDR2 YYNGEE. This CDR3 is CASSALAGGLNEQFF. As DNA, the CDR3 is TGTGCCAGCAGCGCACTAGCGGGAGGCCTCAATGAGCAGTTCTTC.

The chain has TRBV7-2 and TRBJ2-3; D may be TRBD2 (6 bases). V lost 1 base to trimming and J lost 0 bases, with 11 bases between them. Germline loops: CDR1 SGHTA, CDR2 FQGNSA. The CDR3 totals 16 residues. CDR3 in amino acids: CASSLVGGGSTDTQYF. For the CDR3, the DNA is TGTGCCAGCAGCTTAGTGGGGGGAGGAAGCACAGATACGCAGTATTTT.

The sample holds a few counts of this clonotype. The V and J genes are TRBV7-7 and TRBJ2-5; possible D gene TRBD1, 6 bases. Germline lookup yields CDR1 SSHAT and CDR2 FNYEAQ (reference sequence). The V and J ends lost 2 bases and 2 bases respectively, with 15 bases between them. There are 16 residues in the CDR3. The CDR3 sequence is CASSLSPRGPQETQYF. For the CDR3, the DNA is TGTGCCAGCAGCTTATCCCCCAGGGGACCTCAAGAGACCCAGTACTTC.

There are a few counts of this clonotype. DNA of the CDR3: TGTGCCAGCAGTTTTGACGGGCCCACCGGGGAGCTGTTTTTT. Its protein product is CASSFDGPTGELFF. The gene calls are TRBV7-9 and TRBJ2-2; the D is unclear. Per germline, CDR1 SEHNR and CDR2 FQNEAQ (reference sequence). V lost 6 bases to trimming and J lost 4 bases, with 12 bases between them. The CDR3 is 14 residues long.